A selection of T cell receptor beta chains follows, all from one sample in a study of a mutant IDH1 vaccine in newly diagnosed glioma. No antigen is known for these receptors. Libraries were prepared by immunoSEQ multiplex PCR; TCRdb keeps only in-frame clonotypes and omits some of them. The sample contains 58,000 or so clones, about 90% of which appear only once. The sequencing used PBMCs, collected from a glioma patient whose treatment included an IDH1 peptide vaccine. These receptors originate from a man between 35 and 55 years old with glioma. Each CDR3 is given with its conserved first and last residue. Each record gives: D gene, J gene, V gene, clone size, CDR3 protein, CDR3 DNA. The D gene is left open where the match is weak. Clone sizes are given selectively: once, few, many, or a class where the clone is expanded.

D: .
J: TRBJ1-1
V: TRBV5-8
size: .
CDR3: CASTLSRGNTEAFF
DNA: TGTGCCAGCACCCTCTCTAGGGGGAACACTGAAGCTTTCTTT

D: .
J: TRBJ2-1
V: TRBV18
size: .
CDR3: CASSPLGTEQFF
DNA: TGTGCCAGCTCACCCTTGGGGACAGAGCAGTTCTTC

D: .
J: TRBJ1-5
V: TRBV6-4
size: few
CDR3: CASSAQVLQPQHF
DNA: TGTGCCAGCAGTGCCCAGGTCCTACAGCCCCAGCATTTT

D: .
J: TRBJ2-2
V: TRBV5-6
size: .
CDR3: CASSLGGESAGELFF
DNA: TGTGCCAGCAGCTTGGGAGGGGAGTCGGCCGGGGAGCTGTTTTTT

D: .
J: TRBJ2-7
V: TRBV4-1
size: .
CDR3: CASSQQGVGYEQYF
DNA: TGCGCCAGCAGCCAACAGGGAGTAGGCTACGAGCAGTACTTC

D: TRBD2
J: TRBJ2-3
V: TRBV2
size: .
CDR3: CASTAGGNTDTQYF
DNA: TGTGCCAGCACAGCGGGAGGGAACACAGATACGCAGTATTTT

D: .
J: TRBJ2-1
V: TRBV9
size: .
CDR3: CASSASQLSYEQFF
DNA: TGTGCCAGCAGCGCGTCCCAGCTTAGCTATGAGCAGTTCTTC

D: .
J: TRBJ2-2
V: TRBV9
size: .
CDR3: CASNVDSTGELFF
DNA: TGTGCCAGCAACGTGGACAGCACCGGGGAGCTGTTTTTT

D: .
J: TRBJ1-3
V: TRBV10-3
size: .
CDR3: CAIWEGGASGNTIYF
DNA: TGTGCCATCTGGGAAGGCGGGGCATCTGGAAACACCATATATTTT

D: TRBD2
J: TRBJ2-1
V: TRBV2
size: .
CDR3: CATRASGFYNEQFF
DNA: TGTGCCACCCGGGCTAGCGGGTTTTACAATGAGCAGTTCTTC

D: TRBD2
J: TRBJ2-3
V: TRBV29-1
size: .
CDR3: CSVTSGAGDTQYF
DNA: TGCAGCGTTACAAGCGGGGCGGGGGATACGCAGTATTTT

D: .
J: TRBJ1-5
V: TRBV6-5
size: once
CDR3: CASSPTRYQPQHF
DNA: TGTGCCAGCAGTCCCACGAGGTATCAGCCCCAGCATTTT

D: .
J: TRBJ2-5
V: TRBV5-1
size: once
CDR3: CASSLVPEETQYF
DNA: TGCGCCAGCAGCTTGGTACCGGAAGAGACCCAGTACTTC

D: .
J: TRBJ2-7
V: TRBV11-2
size: .
CDR3: CASSPPPGGTYEQYF
DNA: TGTGCCAGCAGCCCACCTCCTGGCGGGACCTACGAGCAGTACTTC

D: TRBD1
J: TRBJ2-3
V: TRBV5-1
size: once
CDR3: CASSLAGQGVDTQYF
DNA: TGCGCCAGCAGCTTGGCGGGACAGGGTGTAGATACGCAGTATTTT

D: TRBD1
J: TRBJ1-1
V: TRBV11-1
size: .
CDR3: CASSLRQGSLTEAFF
DNA: TGTGCCAGCAGCTTAAGACAGGGGTCCTTAACTGAAGCTTTCTTT

D: .
J: TRBJ1-4
V: TRBV6-1
size: .
CDR3: CASSGQATNEKLFF
DNA: TGTGCCAGCAGTGGACAGGCAACTAATGAAAAACTGTTTTTT

D: TRBD1
J: TRBJ1-2
V: TRBV10-2
size: .
CDR3: CASKAGQGDGYTF
DNA: TGCGCCAGTAAAGCGGGACAGGGAGATGGCTACACCTTC

D: .
J: TRBJ1-4
V: TRBV10-2
size: .
CDR3: CASSVWTNEKLFF
DNA: TGCGCCAGCAGTGTTTGGACTAATGAAAAACTGTTTTTT

D: .
J: TRBJ2-2
V: TRBV7-2
size: .
CDR3: CASTTSGNTGELFF
DNA: TGTGCCAGCACCACAAGCGGGAACACCGGGGAGCTGTTTTTT

D: TRBD1
J: TRBJ2-5
V: TRBV2
size: .
CDR3: CASKITGGSQETQYF
DNA: TGTGCCAGCAAGATCACAGGGGGATCCCAAGAGACCCAGTACTTC

D: TRBD1
J: TRBJ2-7
V: TRBV5-6
size: once
CDR3: CASTKGARVYEQYF
DNA: TGTGCCAGCACCAAGGGGGCCAGGGTGTACGAGCAGTACTTC

D: .
J: TRBJ1-1
V: TRBV6-5
size: few
CDR3: CASSSKMGTEAFF
DNA: TGTGCCAGCAGTTCAAAGATGGGCACTGAAGCTTTCTTT

D: .
J: TRBJ2-3
V: TRBV7-7
size: .
CDR3: CASSQSATDTQYF
DNA: TGTGCCAGCAGCCAGAGCGCGACAGATACGCAGTATTTT

D: .
J: TRBJ2-1
V: TRBV1
size: .
CDR3: CTSSQTDRRGDEQFF
DNA: TGCACCAGCAGCCAGACCGACCGACGAGGCGATGAGCAGTTCTTC

D: TRBD1
J: TRBJ2-7
V: TRBV18
size: .
CDR3: CASSPGRGYYEQYF
DNA: TGTGCCAGCTCACCGGGCAGGGGGTACTACGAGCAGTACTTC

D: TRBD2
J: TRBJ2-7
V: TRBV7-2
size: .
CDR3: CASSLASGGSSYEQYF
DNA: TGTGCCAGCAGCTTAGCTAGCGGGGGGAGCTCCTACGAGCAGTACTTC

D: TRBD1
J: TRBJ2-3
V: TRBV2
size: few
CDR3: CASSPRDRVLDTQYF
DNA: TGTGCCAGCAGTCCCCGGGACAGGGTTTTGGATACGCAGTATTTT

D: TRBD1
J: TRBJ2-7
V: TRBV6-6
size: .
CDR3: CASNQAGQGSSYEQYF
DNA: TGTGCCAGCAACCAAGCGGGACAGGGGAGCTCCTACGAGCAGTACTTC

D: .
J: TRBJ2-7
V: TRBV5-6
size: .
CDR3: CASSLRPRDEQYF
DNA: TGTGCCAGCAGCTTGCGGCCTCGAGACGAGCAGTACTTC

D: .
J: TRBJ2-4
V: TRBV7-9
size: .
CDR3: CASSLIQGIDIQYF
DNA: TGTGCCAGCAGCTTAATCCAGGGGATAGACATTCAGTACTTC

D: .
J: TRBJ2-2
V: TRBV5-4
size: .
CDR3: CASSTGTTNTGELFF
DNA: TGTGCCAGCAGCACCGGGACAACGAACACCGGGGAGCTGTTTTTT

D: .
J: TRBJ2-5
V: TRBV6-5
size: few
CDR3: CASKLRDSEAQYF
DNA: TGTGCCAGCAAACTCCGGGACTCCGAAGCCCAGTACTTC

D: .
J: TRBJ1-5
V: TRBV2
size: few
CDR3: CASMGPYSNQPQHF
DNA: TGTGCCAGCATGGGGCCTTATAGCAATCAGCCCCAGCATTTT

D: .
J: TRBJ2-3
V: TRBV29-1
size: .
CDR3: CSVETAPDTQYF
DNA: TGCAGCGTTGAAACAGCCCCGGATACGCAGTATTTT

D: TRBD2
J: TRBJ2-1
V: TRBV5-1
size: .
CDR3: CASSLAAGGTYNEQFF
DNA: TGCGCCAGCAGCTTGGCAGCGGGAGGAACGTACAATGAGCAGTTCTTC

D: TRBD1
J: TRBJ2-7
V: TRBV7-9
size: .
CDR3: CASLGQGAYEQYF
DNA: TGTGCCAGCCTAGGACAGGGGGCTTATGAGCAGTACTTC

D: .
J: TRBJ2-3
V: TRBV15
size: once
CDR3: CATSRDQAGNTDTQYF
DNA: TGTGCCACCAGCAGAGATCAGGCGGGAAACACAGATACGCAGTATTTT

D: .
J: TRBJ2-2
V: TRBV5-4
size: .
CDR3: CASSFPRGGAGELFF
DNA: TGTGCCAGCAGCTTTCCCAGGGGTGGGGCCGGGGAGCTGTTTTTT